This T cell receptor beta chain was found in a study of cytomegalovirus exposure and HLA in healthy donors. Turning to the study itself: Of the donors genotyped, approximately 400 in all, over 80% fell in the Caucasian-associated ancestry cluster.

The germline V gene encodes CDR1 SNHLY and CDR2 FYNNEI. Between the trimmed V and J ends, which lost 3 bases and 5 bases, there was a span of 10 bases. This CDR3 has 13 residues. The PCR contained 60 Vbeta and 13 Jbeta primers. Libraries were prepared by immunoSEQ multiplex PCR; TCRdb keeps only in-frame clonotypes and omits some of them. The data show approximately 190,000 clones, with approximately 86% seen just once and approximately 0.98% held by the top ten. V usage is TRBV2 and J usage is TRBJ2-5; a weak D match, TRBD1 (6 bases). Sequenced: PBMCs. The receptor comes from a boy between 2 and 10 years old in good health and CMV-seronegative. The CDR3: CASSDTGFETQYF. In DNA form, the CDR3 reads TGTGCCAGCAGTGATACAGGGTTTGAGACCCAGTACTTC.